This TCR beta chain is drawn from a study of prognosis after radiotherapy for stage I lung cancer. It was by two-round multiplex PCR that TCR beta CDR3 was amplified from genomic DNA. The authors ran first-round PCR with primers specific to each TRBV and TRBJ gene. In TCRdb, the multiplex PCR reads were re-called with MiXCR into one record per CDR3 protein. Of around 30,000 distinct CDR3 sequences in the sample, about 30% are singletons; the top ten hold about 33%. This clonotype was detected a few times. The material sequenced was PBMCs, taken before or after stereotactic body radiation therapy (not recorded which). The clonotype was recovered from a donor at least 50 years old with non-small cell lung cancer.

CDR3 protein: CASTKTGELFF. The CDR3 DNA is TGTGCCAGCACCAAAACCGGGGAGCTGTTTTTT. V and J are TRBV6-1 and TRBJ2-2; D not resolved. This CDR3 has 11 amino acids. V gave up 7 bases and J gave up 5 bases, with 5 bases separating them. Per germline, CDR1 MNHNS and CDR2 SASEGT.